The T cell receptor (beta chain) under discussion was sequenced for a study of CD4 T cells in relation to SARS-CoV-2 and coronaviruses. Study-level background: Controls used an HIV-1 Nef peptide pool or no peptide.

The unexposed donors gave CD4+ T cells in about 2010-2019, prior to COVID-19. After roughly ten days of culture, CD4+ T cells were isolated. Repertoires were generated with immunoSEQ multiplex PCR, while TCRdb's copy carries only in-frame clones and drops some. This table has under 35,000 clones, 70% to 80% appearing once. Study-wide results and limits: The cross-reactivity analysis covered only spike protein, not other viral proteins.

Germline lookup yields CDR1 LNHDA and CDR2 SQIVND (reference sequence). The CDR3 totals 16 residues. V shed 1 base and J shed 2 bases, with 15 bases lying between them. In the case of this clone: Its antigen is undetermined.

The clonotype comes from a human donor in good health. The chain combines TRBV19 with TRBJ2-7; D possibly uses TRBD1 or TRBD2 (5 bases each). Sequencing was done on a sample of CD4+ T cells from PBMCs, cultured in vitro. CDR3 loop: CASSIGMAGSTYEQYF. The CDR3 DNA follows: TGTGCCAGTAGTATAGGGATGGCAGGGAGCACCTACGAGCAGTACTTC.